This T cell receptor (beta chain) emerged from a study of post-analysis software for immune sequencing data. Study outcomes and limitations: Comparison with controls showed significantly lower normalized Chao1 diversity in multiple sclerosis patients. Among about 5 TRBV segments more frequent in patients than controls were TRBV5-6, TRBV5-1 and TRBV20-1.

On this clonotype: Its target is not known.

Germline CDR1 is SGHVS and CDR2 is FQNEAQ. The V gene end was trimmed by 5 bases and the J gene end by 6 bases; junction bases not matched to a gene: 13. The CDR3 contains 16 residues. TCR beta libraries were prepared from cDNA with unique molecular identifiers. A single record per CDR3 protein comes from TCRdb applying MiXCR to the PCR reads. The sample comprises approximately 630,000 distinct CDR3 sequences, roughly three fifths of which are singletons, and around 11% rests with the top ten. The sequenced sample consisted of blood. The receptor's source is a girl aged 2 to 10 with multiple sclerosis. The chain uses TRBV7-8 and TRBJ2-3; 8 nucleotides align to TRBD2. For the CDR3, the DNA is TGTGCCAGCAGCCGTTCTTCTAGCGGGCGTACGGATACGCAGTATTTT. This codes for CASSRSSSGRTDTQYF.